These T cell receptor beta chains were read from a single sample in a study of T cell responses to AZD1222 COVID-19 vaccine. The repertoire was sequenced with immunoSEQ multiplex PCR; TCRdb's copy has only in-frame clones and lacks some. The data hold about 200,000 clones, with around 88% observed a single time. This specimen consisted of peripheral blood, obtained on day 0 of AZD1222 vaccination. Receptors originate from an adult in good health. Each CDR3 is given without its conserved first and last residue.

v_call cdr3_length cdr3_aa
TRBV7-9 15 ASSLNRLAANTGELF
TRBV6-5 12 ASSYRTGSQPQH
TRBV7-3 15 ASDRLADRAEAGELF
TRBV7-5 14 ARSLGRTGEQETQY
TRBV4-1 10 ASSPERGPQH
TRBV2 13 ASRIGTAPNQPQH
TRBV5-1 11 ASSLDRTYEQY
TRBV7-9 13 ASSLGSRGGEKLF
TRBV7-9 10 ASSSSNYGYT
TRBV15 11 ATSRGRGEKLF
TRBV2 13 ASSEAPRGRTEAF
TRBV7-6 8 ASSTGELF
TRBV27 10 ASSAGGLEAF
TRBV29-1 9 SVRASGELF
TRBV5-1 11 ASSLSASFEAF
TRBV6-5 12 ASSWDTLNTEAF
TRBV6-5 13 ASSYPGPPTGELF
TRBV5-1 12 ASSTTSGVDTQY
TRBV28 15 ASSSPHGLQGGTEAF
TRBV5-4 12 ASTLNRAPDTQY
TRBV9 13 ASSVGVSGLYGYT
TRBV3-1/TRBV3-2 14 ASSPERVIRDTEAF
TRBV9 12 ASSSGWGRGELF
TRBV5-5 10 ASSLESQPYT
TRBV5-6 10 ASSLTGFEAF
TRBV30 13 AWMAGSFVNTEAF
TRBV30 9 AWNPGYEQY
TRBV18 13 ASSPLDQGVNEQY
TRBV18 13 ASSPDPTGSQPQH
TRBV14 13 ASSQDRGLTNEQF
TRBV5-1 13 ASSLDRGQGSPLH
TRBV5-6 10 ASSYPWGEQY
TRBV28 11 ASSLPSSYGYT
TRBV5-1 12 ASSSQGFGTEAF
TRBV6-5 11 ASSSEGDSPLH
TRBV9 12 ASSGVGVNQPQH
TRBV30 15 ACIRDRGTLTSYEQY
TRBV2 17 ASSYRPGQGLSGANVLT
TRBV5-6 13 ASSLDGTGDSPLH
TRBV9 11 ASSAPGGNTIY
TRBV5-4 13 ASSRDGTPQDEQY
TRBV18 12 ASWKGGRNSPLH
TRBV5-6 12 ASSLDATGSVQY
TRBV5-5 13 ASSLANGGANTIY
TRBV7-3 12 ASSLSHSGNTIY
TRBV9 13 ASSVSGGSTDTQY
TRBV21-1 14 ASSLRHRVSNQPQH
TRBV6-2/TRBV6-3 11 ASSYSGPTPLH
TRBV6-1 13 ASSEDFWGNGGYT
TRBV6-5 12 ASSFKGSNQPQH
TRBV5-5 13 ASSLQGAIPGELF
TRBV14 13 ASSPTQPGNTEAF
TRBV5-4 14 ASSSPTGAYQETQY
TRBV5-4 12 ASSFIGTDTEAF
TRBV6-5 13 ASSYLGGSGNTIY